This is a list of T cell receptor beta chains from one sample in a study of blood T cell repertoires in COVID-19. Using immunoSEQ multiplex PCR, the repertoire was profiled, and TCRdb retains in-frame clones only, with some absent. The sample contains about 300,000 clones, around nine tenths of which appear only once. What was sequenced was PBMCs or T cells enriched from blood (not recorded which). The origin of the receptors is a young woman who had recovered from COVID-19. CDR3s include the opening cysteine and the closing phenylalanine or tryptophan. A D gene is named only where the DNA matches it firmly. Only some rows state a clone size, as once, few, many or a class for expanded clones.

TRBV5-1	TRBJ1-1	.	.	TGCGCCAGCAGGGAGGGTGGCACTGAAGCTTTCTTT	CASREGGTEAFF
TRBV12-3/TRBV12-4	TRBJ2-1	.	.	TGTGCCAGCAGACCCCAGGGGACCAATGAGCAGTTCTTC	CASRPQGTNEQFF
TRBV30	TRBJ1-6	.	.	TGTGCCTGGACCTCCGGGACACGGGGTTCACCCCTCCACTTT	CAWTSGTRGSPLHF
TRBV25-1	TRBJ1-2	TRBD1	.	TGTGCCAGCGGAAAGACAGGGGCTTATGGCTACACCTTC	CASGKTGAYGYTF
TRBV7-2	TRBJ1-4	TRBD1	.	TGTGCCAGCAGCCCAGGGGGGACGACTAATGAAAAACTGTTTTTT	CASSPGGTTNEKLFF
TRBV2	TRBJ1-1	.	.	TGTGCCAGCAGATTAGTTTTGGTAAGGGGAAACACTGAAGCTTTCTTT	CASRLVLVRGNTEAFF
TRBV7-2	TRBJ1-4	.	once	TGTGCCAGCAGCCTGCAGACAACTAATGAAAAACTGTTTTTT	CASSLQTTNEKLFF
TRBV15	TRBJ1-1	.	.	TGTGCCACCAGCCAAGACAGGAGATTGGACACTGAAGCTTTCTTT	CATSQDRRLDTEAFF
TRBV27	TRBJ2-7	TRBD2	.	TGTGCCAGCAGAATAGCGGGGGGACAGGTCTACGAGCAGTACTTC	CASRIAGGQVYEQYF
TRBV5-4	TRBJ1-6	.	.	TGTGCCAGCACCATGGCAGGGGTAAATTCACCCCTCCACTTT	CASTMAGVNSPLHF
TRBV2	TRBJ1-2	TRBD1	few	TGTGCCAGCACCCAGGGGGGAACTTTGGGCTACACCTTC	CASTQGGTLGYTF
TRBV5-4	TRBJ2-2	TRBD2	.	TGTGCCAGCAGCCCGGGACTAGCGTCCTCTGGGGGGGAGCTGTTTTTT	CASSPGLASSGGELFF
TRBV12-5	TRBJ2-1	.	.	TGTGCTAGTGGTTTTGGGCTGTACAATGAGCAGTTCTTC	CASGFGLYNEQFF
TRBV30	TRBJ1-5	TRBD1	.	TGTGCCTGGAGGACAGGGGATAATCAGCCCCAGCATTTT	CAWRTGDNQPQHF
TRBV4-1	TRBJ2-6	.	.	TGCGCCAGCAGCCAGGGACACTCTGGGGCCAACGTCCTGACTTTC	CASSQGHSGANVLTF
TRBV5-1	TRBJ1-2	TRBD1	few	TGCGCCAGCAGCCCCCTGCCGCTGGGACAGGGTAACTATGGCTACACCTTC	CASSPLPLGQGNYGYTF
TRBV15	TRBJ1-6	.	.	TGTGCCACCAGCAGAGAGAGTCGATCACCCCTCCACTTT	CATSRESRSPLHF
TRBV7-9	TRBJ1-2	.	few	TGTGCCAGCAGCTTCGGGGATGGCTACACCTTC	CASSFGDGYTF
TRBV10-3	TRBJ2-1	.	.	TGTGCCACTACAGGGTCCAATGAGCAGTTCTTC	CATTGSNEQFF
TRBV2	TRBJ2-5	.	.	TGTGCCAGCATAGGAGGGGCGGAAGAGACCCAGTACTTC	CASIGGAEETQYF
TRBV15	TRBJ2-2	.	.	TGTGCCACCAGCATTAGGGGCTCTGGGGAGCTGTTTTTT	CATSIRGSGELFF
TRBV19	TRBJ1-4	TRBD1	.	TGTGCCAGTAGTATAGATCCGGGACAGGATAATGAAAAACTGTTTTTT	CASSIDPGQDNEKLFF
TRBV5-5	TRBJ2-5	TRBD1	.	TGTGCCAGCAGCACAGGGACAGGAGCCTCGGGAGAGACCCAGTACTTC	CASSTGTGASGETQYF
TRBV19	TRBJ1-5	.	few	TGTGCCAGTAGATCCTCGAGGGAGTGGCAGCCCCAGCATTTT	CASRSSREWQPQHF
TRBV7-9	TRBJ1-3	TRBD1	.	TGTGCCAGCACCCCAGAGGGGGCCAAGGGAAACACCATATATTTT	CASTPEGAKGNTIYF
TRBV5-4	TRBJ2-7	.	few	TGTGCCAGCAGCTTGGCGGGAACCTACGAGCAGTACTTC	CASSLAGTYEQYF
TRBV12-3/TRBV12-4	TRBJ2-3	TRBD2	.	TGTGCCAGCAACAACGGGAGGGCAGATACGCAGTATTTT	CASNNGRADTQYF
TRBV7-8	TRBJ1-2	.	.	TGTGCCAGCAGCTTAGCGACAGGAAACTTTTTAAGCTACACCTTC	CASSLATGNFLSYTF
TRBV6-6	TRBJ1-2	.	.	TGTGCCAGCATCCCTGGGGCCCTCGGGAGGGGCTACACCTTC	CASIPGALGRGYTF
TRBV12-3/TRBV12-4	TRBJ1-2	.	.	TGTGCCAGCAGCCCCGCGCCCTATGGCTACACCTTC	CASSPAPYGYTF
TRBV10-3	TRBJ2-7	TRBD2	.	TGTGCCATCACCAGCGGGGGGGTCGGTAGCTACGAGCAGTACTTC	CAITSGGVGSYEQYF
TRBV4-3	TRBJ2-2	TRBD2	.	TGCGCCAGCAGCCACCACCATTCGGCTAGCGGGGGGGCGAACACCGGGGAGCTGTTTTTT	CASSHHHSASGGANTGELFF
TRBV5-5	TRBJ1-1	.	.	TGTGCCAGCAGCTTGGTTGGGGGCGCGAACACTGAAGCTTTCTTT	CASSLVGGANTEAFF
TRBV19	TRBJ1-2	.	.	TGTGCCAGTAGTGGTGGGACACACATGTTCGGTGGCTACACCTTC	CASSGGTHMFGGYTF
TRBV9	TRBJ2-2	TRBD1	.	TGTGCCAGCAGCGCCCGACAGGGGGCATCAATCGACACCGGGGAGCTGTTTTTT	CASSARQGASIDTGELFF
TRBV5-4	TRBJ1-1	.	.	TGTGCCAGCCGTCGGGGGGCTGAAGGCACTGAAGCTTTCTTT	CASRRGAEGTEAFF
TRBV6-4	TRBJ2-3	.	.	TGTGCCAGCAGTGCGGGGGTCAGCACAGATACGCAGTATTTT	CASSAGVSTDTQYF
TRBV13	TRBJ2-2	.	.	TGTGCCAGCAGCTTCACAGGGATTCCCGGGGAGCTGTTTTTT	CASSFTGIPGELFF
TRBV19	TRBJ1-6	.	.	TGTGCCAGTACAGGGCAGAATTCACCCCTCCACTTT	CASTGQNSPLHF
TRBV6-1	TRBJ1-2	.	.	TGTGCCAGCAGTGATGAGGGGGTAGGGGGCTACACCTTC	CASSDEGVGGYTF
TRBV7-2	TRBJ2-7	.	once	TGTGCCAGCAGCTTAACCCCAGGGACACCCTACGAGCAGTACTTC	CASSLTPGTPYEQYF
TRBV19	TRBJ1-1	.	once	TGTGCCAGTACCATCGGGGTGGGCACTGAAGCTTTCTTT	CASTIGVGTEAFF
TRBV7-2	TRBJ2-5	.	.	TGTGCCAGCAGCCAGACCGGGGGGACCCAGTACTTC	CASSQTGGTQYF
TRBV15	TRBJ1-2	.	once	TGTGCCACCAGCAGAGATACCACAGTACGGGGCTACACCTTC	CATSRDTTVRGYTF
TRBV4-1	TRBJ2-5	TRBD2	.	TGCGCCAGCAGCCCGACGCAGCTCACTAGCGGGCTGGAGGGAGAGACCCAGTACTTC	CASSPTQLTSGLEGETQYF
TRBV30	TRBJ1-3	.	.	TGTGCCTGGAGTGTACAAAGCACCATATATTTT	CAWSVQSTIYF
TRBV5-6	TRBJ1-4	.	once	TGTGCCAGCAGCCTCCCCGTGGGGCAGGGGTCTGAAAAACTGTTTTTT	CASSLPVGQGSEKLFF
TRBV30	TRBJ1-6	.	.	TGTGCCTGGAGTTTTGTTGGCAATTCACCCCTCCACTTT	CAWSFVGNSPLHF
TRBV4-1	TRBJ2-2	TRBD2	.	TGCGCCAGCAGCCGGGAGCGGGGGGGAACCGGGGAGCTGTTTTTT	CASSRERGGTGELFF
TRBV29-1	TRBJ1-2	TRBD1	.	TGCAGCGCTGCGGACGGACAGGACTATGGCTACACCTTC	CSAADGQDYGYTF
TRBV19	TRBJ1-5	.	.	TGTGCCAGTAGTATAGTACCCCGGCAGGGAAGGGATCAGCCCCAGCATTTT	CASSIVPRQGRDQPQHF
TRBV29-1	TRBJ1-1	.	.	TGCAGCGTTGAAGGGTTAGGGAGGGCTTTCTTT	CSVEGLGRAFF
TRBV30	TRBJ1-2	TRBD1	.	TGTGCCTGGAGTACCGGACAGGAGTATGGCTACACCTTC	CAWSTGQEYGYTF